The 17 T cell receptor beta chains listed next were all sequenced from one sample in a study of spatial heterogeneity in lung cancer. One entry per CDR3 protein, called by TCRdb with MiXCR from the 5' RACE reads. The sample includes about 94,000 distinct CDR3 sequences, around 19% of them seen just once. Time point defined: blood at routine non-recurrence follow-up after resection. Sequenced material: PBMCs, taken at follow-up. These TCRs come from a male donor with early-stage non-small cell lung cancer.

This clonotype was seen only a few times. The chain has TRBV4-1 and TRBJ1-2; no clear D. This CDR3 spans 15 amino acids. CDR1 MGHRA and CDR2 YSYEKL come from the germline V gene. V was cut by 4 bases and J by 0 bases, with 12 bases left in between. Written as DNA, the CDR3 is TGCGCCAGCAGCCTTGGACGGACTTCTAACTATGGCTACACCTTC. Translating gives CASSLGRTSNYGYTF.

This clonotype appeared a few times. The genes are TRBV5-1 and TRBJ1-1; 9 positions match TRBD1. In germline, CDR1 is SGHRS, CDR2 YFSETQ. This CDR3 region has 15 residues. After removal of 4 bases from V and 0 bases from J, the junction contained 4 bases not matched to a gene. The CDR3 protein is CASSIRTGVNTEAFF. The CDR3, as DNA: TGCGCCAGCAGCATCCGGACAGGGGTGAACACTGAAGCTTTCTTT.

This clonotype has only a few counts. The rearrangement joins TRBV3-1 to TRBJ1-4; the D is unclear. This CDR3 contains 16 residues. Germline V lookup: CDR1 LGHDT, CDR2 YNNKEL (reference sequence). Trimming shortened V by 2 bases and J by 1 base, and 11 bases separated the two germline ends. For the CDR3, the DNA is TGTGCCAGCAGCCAACGCGGCCGGGGAACTAATGAAAAACTGTTTTTT. It specifies CASSQRGRGTNEKLFF.

This clonotype was counted a few times. The rearrangement links TRBV6-5 to TRBJ2-5; D could derive from TRBD1 or TRBD2 (6 bases each). The CDR3 has 13 residues. V shed 7 bases and J shed 5 bases, with 14 bases lying between them. Germline V gene data show CDR1 as MNHEY and CDR2 as SVGAGI. CDR3: CASKNRGRETQYF. For the CDR3, the DNA is TGTGCCAGCAAAAACCGGGGGCGCGAGACCCAGTACTTC.

CDR3: CASSRPGLAGGPGETQYF. As DNA, the CDR3 is TGTGCCAGCAGTCGTCCGGGACTAGCGGGGGGCCCCGGTGAGACCCAGTACTTC. V and J are TRBV6-5 and TRBJ2-5, with 15 bases matching TRBD2. Germline CDR1 is MNHEY and CDR2 is SVGAGI. The CDR3 length is 18 residues. The V gene end was trimmed by 5 bases and the J gene end by 5 bases; junction bases not matched to a gene: 12.

This clonotype was counted between two and nine times. The chain couples TRBV5-5 to TRBJ2-3; D unresolved. V was cut by 4 bases and J by 9 bases, with 15 bases left in between. CDR1 is SGHKS, CDR2 YYEKEE, per germline (reference sequence). The CDR3 has 13 residues. CDR3 DNA: TGTGCCAGCAGCCCCATGGACCAGCAAACGCAGTATTTT. Its protein is CASSPMDQQTQYF.

The V call is TRBV5-4, the J call TRBJ2-1; no clear D gene. Germline CDR1 and CDR2: SGHNT and YYREEE (reference sequence). The CDR3 totals 13 residues. Trimming removed 3 bases from V and 9 bases from J, with 13 bases in between. The CDR3 DNA is TGTGCCAGCAGCTCGCTTGGAAATCGTGAGCAGTTCTTC. It specifies CASSSLGNREQFF.

At least ten counts were recorded for this clonotype. The rearrangement links TRBV6-5 to TRBJ2-1, with D unresolved. This CDR3 is built from 16 residues. Germline lookup yields CDR1 MNHEY and CDR2 SVGAGI. V shed 2 bases and J shed 4 bases, with 15 bases lying between them. The CDR3 coding sequence is TGTGCCAGCAGTTACCCCGCCGGCGGAGATTACAATGAGCAGTTCTTC. It encodes CASSYPAGGDYNEQFF.

This clonotype was recorded a few times. V usage is TRBV7-2 and J usage is TRBJ2-2; TRBD1 matches at 8 bases. J lost 4 bases, V lost 7 bases, and 2 bases had no gene match. The germline V gene encodes CDR1 SGHTA and CDR2 FQGNSA. CDR3 length: 13 amino acids. The DNA for the CDR3 is TGTGCCAGCACCGACAGGGGCACCGGGGAGCTGTTTTTT. Translation: CASTDRGTGELFF. Drawing the rest from reference TRBV7-2 and TRBJ2-2, the complete variable domain is GAGVSQSPSNKVTEKGKDVELRCDPISGHTALYWYRQSLGQGLEFLIYFQGNSAPDKSGLPSDRFSAERTGGSVSTLTIQRTQQEDSAVYLCASTDRGTGELFFGEGSRLTVL.

This clonotype came up a few times. The V and J genes are TRBV20-1 and TRBJ1-1, with D perhaps TRBD1 (5 bases). CDR3 length: 12 amino acids. Trimming removed 6 bases from V and 4 bases from J, with 12 bases in between. Germline assignment: CDR1 DFQATT and CDR2 SNEGSKA (reference sequence). Here the CDR3 DNA reads TGCAGTGCCCCATCCGGGGGCACTGAAGCTTTCTTT. Its translation is CSAPSGGTEAFF.

This clonotype was detected a few times. This chain uses TRBV12-3 or TRBV12-4 with TRBJ2-4, with D maybe TRBD2 (5 bases). The CDR3 contains 13 residues. Trimming pared 4 bases from V and 15 bases from J, leaving 19 bases between. The CDR3 DNA reads as TGTGCCAGCAGTTCCGGTTTGTCGAGGGTACGGTACTTC. Its translation: CASSSGLSRVRYF.

This clonotype was counted once. A read error may account for a junction end that differs from germline. V and J are TRBV12-3 or TRBV12-4 and TRBJ2-7; D is possibly TRBD2 (6 bases). The CDR3 length is 13 residues. Here the CDR3 DNA reads TGTGTCAGCAGACGGGGGATTCTTTACGAGCAGTACTTC. As protein: CVSRRGILYEQYF.

The sample holds a few counts of this clonotype. The V gene is TRBV5-1, the J gene TRBJ1-2; tentatively, D is TRBD1 (5 bases). In germline, CDR1 is SGHRS, CDR2 YFSETQ. The V and J ends lost 4 bases and 0 bases respectively, with 16 bases between them. This CDR3 has 16 amino acids. CDR3 protein: CASSGQGGNPNYGYTF. The CDR3 DNA reads TGCGCCAGCAGCGGGCAGGGCGGTAATCCTAACTATGGCTACACCTTC.

This chain links TRBV4-3 with TRBJ1-4; tentatively, D is TRBD1 (5 bases). Deletions cut 4 bases from V and 6 bases from J, with 15 bases between. The CDR3 is 15 amino acids. The V gene's germline CDR1 is LGHNA and CDR2 YSLEER. The CDR3 DNA sequence: TGCGCCAGCAGCCTCGCGACGGGGGACCATGAAAAACTGTTTTTT. It specifies CASSLATGDHEKLFF.

V gene TRBV19 combines with J gene TRBJ1-2, with a possible D match to TRBD1 (5 bases). The CDR3 has 14 residues. V was trimmed by 3 bases and J by 2 bases, leaving 10 bases between them. CDR1 and CDR2 from the germline V gene are LNHDA and SQIVND (reference sequence). The CDR3 reads CASSMKGHNYGYTF. The CDR3 DNA sequence: TGTGCCAGTAGTATGAAGGGGCACAACTATGGCTACACCTTC.

This clonotype was counted only a few times. V is TRBV25-1 and J is TRBJ2-7; tentative D call: TRBD2 (6 bases). This CDR3 region has 14 residues. Germline CDR1 is MGHDK and CDR2 is SYGVNS. Trimming left V 11 bases short and J 8 bases short, with 25 bases between. CDR3 sequence (DNA): TGTGCCTCGGAGGGGCGAGGGGTTTTCAACCAGCAGTACTTC. Its protein is CASEGRGVFNQQYF.

The V and J genes are TRBV27 and TRBJ2-2, with D maybe TRBD2 (5 bases). Trimming removed 6 bases from V and 4 bases from J, with 9 bases in between. The germline V gene has CDR1 MNHEY and CDR2 SMNVEV (reference sequence). This CDR3 comprises 13 residues. The CDR3 spells CASRTLGTGELFF. The CDR3 DNA is TGTGCCAGCAGGACACTAGGCACCGGGGAGCTGTTTTTT.